The TCR beta chain described here comes from a study of blood T cell repertoires in COVID-19. Across the whole study: Both acute and convalescent COVID-19 samples were obtained from the United States, Italy and Spain. Sources were T cells, B-cell-depleted T cells, or PBMCs; the material itself was cDNA or gDNA.

Original methodology: By means of reference gene primer amplification, nucleated cell counts were estimated. Method: immunoSEQ multiplex PCR; TCRdb's copy keeps in-frame clones and lacks some. The DNA gave D and trimming, while V, J and clone size come from that table. In the table there are approximately 300,000 clones, roughly nine tenths of which are singletons. Seattle enrolled patients during active infection and tracked them longitudinally. This clone was recorded a few times. Trimming pared 0 bases from V and 8 bases from J, leaving 14 bases between. The length of the CDR3 is 14 residues. Looked up from germline, CDR1 is SGHTS and CDR2 is YDEGEE.

This chain links TRBV5-8 with TRBJ1-2; no clear D. The clonotype was recovered from a woman between 25 and 40 years old with COVID-19, enrolled during active disease. The specimen was peripheral blood. CDR3 amino acids: CASSLGPSRSGYTF. As DNA, the CDR3 is TGTGCCAGCAGCTTGGGCCCGTCGCGGTCCGGCTACACCTTC. Full variable domain (outside the CDR3, taken from reference TRBV5-8 and TRBJ1-2): EAGVTQSPTHLIKTRGQQATLRCSPISGHTSVYWYQQALGLGLQFLLWYDEGEERNRGNFPPRFSGRQFPNYSSELNVNALELEDSALYLCASSLGPSRSGYTFGSGTRLTVV.